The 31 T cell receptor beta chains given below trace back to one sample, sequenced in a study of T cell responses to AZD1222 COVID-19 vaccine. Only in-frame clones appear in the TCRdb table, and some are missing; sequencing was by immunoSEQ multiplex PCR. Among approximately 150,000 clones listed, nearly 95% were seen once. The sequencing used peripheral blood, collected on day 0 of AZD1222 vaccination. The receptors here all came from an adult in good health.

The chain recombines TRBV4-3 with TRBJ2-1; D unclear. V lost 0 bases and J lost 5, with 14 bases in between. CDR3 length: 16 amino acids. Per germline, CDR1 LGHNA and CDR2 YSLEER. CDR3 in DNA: TGCGCCAGCAGCCAAGATTTAGCCCAAAGGGACAATGAGCAGTTCTTC. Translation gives CASSQDLAQRDNEQFF.

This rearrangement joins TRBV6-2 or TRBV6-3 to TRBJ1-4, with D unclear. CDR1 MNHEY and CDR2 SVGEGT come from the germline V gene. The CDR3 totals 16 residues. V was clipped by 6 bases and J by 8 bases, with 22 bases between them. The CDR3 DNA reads TGTGCCAGCAGCCCCTGGCGCGGAAGGGCGGCGGAAAAACTGTTTTTT. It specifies CASSPWRGRAAEKLFF.

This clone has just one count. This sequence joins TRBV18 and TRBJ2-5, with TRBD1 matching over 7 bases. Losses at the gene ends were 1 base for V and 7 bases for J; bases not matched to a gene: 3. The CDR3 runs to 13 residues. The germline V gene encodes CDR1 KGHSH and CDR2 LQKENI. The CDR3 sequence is CASSPRQGGTQYF. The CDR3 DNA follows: TGTGCCAGCTCACCACGACAGGGTGGGACCCAGTACTTC.

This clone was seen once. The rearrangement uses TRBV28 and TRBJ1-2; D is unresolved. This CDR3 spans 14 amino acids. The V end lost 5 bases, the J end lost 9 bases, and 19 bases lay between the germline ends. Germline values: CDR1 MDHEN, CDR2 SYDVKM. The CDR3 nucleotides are TGTGCCAGCAGTCTCATTAGCGGGTCGGGTAGCTACACCTTC. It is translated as CASSLISGSGSYTF.

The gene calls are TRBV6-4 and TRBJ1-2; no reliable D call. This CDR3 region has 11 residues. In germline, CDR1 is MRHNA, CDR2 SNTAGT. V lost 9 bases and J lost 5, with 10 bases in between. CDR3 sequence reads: CARRGHYGYTF. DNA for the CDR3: TGTGCCAGAAGAGGGCATTATGGCTACACCTTC.

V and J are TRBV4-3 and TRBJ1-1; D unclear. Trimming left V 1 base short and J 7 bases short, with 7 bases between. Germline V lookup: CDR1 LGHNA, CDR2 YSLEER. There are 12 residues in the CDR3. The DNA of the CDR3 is TGCGCCAGCAGCCAAGTGGGCGGTGAAGCTTTCTTT. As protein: CASSQVGGEAFF.

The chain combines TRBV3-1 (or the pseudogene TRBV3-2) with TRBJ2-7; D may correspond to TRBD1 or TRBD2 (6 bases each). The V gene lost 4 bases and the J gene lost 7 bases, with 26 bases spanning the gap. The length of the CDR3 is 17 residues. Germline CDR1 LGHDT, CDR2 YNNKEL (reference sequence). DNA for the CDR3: TGTGCCAGCAGCCGAAGTCGGGGGCCAATGGGCTCGGGAGAGCAGTACTTC. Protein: CASSRSRGPMGSGEQYF.

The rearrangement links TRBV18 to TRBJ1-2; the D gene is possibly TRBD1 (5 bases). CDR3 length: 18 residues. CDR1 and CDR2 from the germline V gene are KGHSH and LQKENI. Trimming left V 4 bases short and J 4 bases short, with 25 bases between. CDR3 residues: CASSRMTAGRAGAYGYTF. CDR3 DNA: TGTGCCAGCTCACGAATGACCGCAGGCAGGGCCGGTGCCTATGGCTACACCTTC.

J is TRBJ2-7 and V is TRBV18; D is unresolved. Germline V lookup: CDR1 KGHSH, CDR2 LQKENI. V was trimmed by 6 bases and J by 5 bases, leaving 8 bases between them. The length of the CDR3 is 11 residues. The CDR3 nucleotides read TGTGCCAGCTCGAAGGGAAACGAGCAGTACTTC. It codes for CASSKGNEQYF.

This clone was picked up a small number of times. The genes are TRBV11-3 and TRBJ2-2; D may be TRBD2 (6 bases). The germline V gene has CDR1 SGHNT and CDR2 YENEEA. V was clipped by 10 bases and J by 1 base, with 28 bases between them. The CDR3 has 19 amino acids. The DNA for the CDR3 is TGTGCCACCCAGGGAATGGCGGGGCTCGGGCAGGAGAACACCGGGGAGCTGTTTTTT. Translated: CATQGMAGLGQENTGELFF.

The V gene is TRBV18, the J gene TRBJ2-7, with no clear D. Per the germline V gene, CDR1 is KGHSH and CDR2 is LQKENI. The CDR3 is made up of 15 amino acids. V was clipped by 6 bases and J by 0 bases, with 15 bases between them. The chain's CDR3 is CASSEKQQHSYEQYF. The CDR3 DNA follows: TGTGCCAGCTCGGAGAAACAGCAACACTCCTACGAGCAGTACTTC.

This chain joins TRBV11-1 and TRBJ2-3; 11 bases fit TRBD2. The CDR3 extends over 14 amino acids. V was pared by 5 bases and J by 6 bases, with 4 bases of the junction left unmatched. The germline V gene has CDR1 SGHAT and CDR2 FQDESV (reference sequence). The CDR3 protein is CASSISGGGDTQYF. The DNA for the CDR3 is TGTGCCAGCAGCATTAGCGGGGGGGGCGATACGCAGTATTTT.

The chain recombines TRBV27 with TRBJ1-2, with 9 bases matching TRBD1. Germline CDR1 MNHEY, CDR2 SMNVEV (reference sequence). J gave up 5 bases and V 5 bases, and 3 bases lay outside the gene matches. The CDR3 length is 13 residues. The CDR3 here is CASSMTGGYGYTF. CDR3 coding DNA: TGTGCCAGCAGTATGACAGGGGGGTATGGCTACACCTTC.

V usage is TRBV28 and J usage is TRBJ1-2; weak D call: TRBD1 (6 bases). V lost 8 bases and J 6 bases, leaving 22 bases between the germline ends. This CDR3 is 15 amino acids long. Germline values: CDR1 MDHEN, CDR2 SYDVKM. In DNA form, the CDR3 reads TGTGCCAGCTCGGGACACGATGAACGGCGTGATGGCTACACCTTC. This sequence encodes CASSGHDERRDGYTF.

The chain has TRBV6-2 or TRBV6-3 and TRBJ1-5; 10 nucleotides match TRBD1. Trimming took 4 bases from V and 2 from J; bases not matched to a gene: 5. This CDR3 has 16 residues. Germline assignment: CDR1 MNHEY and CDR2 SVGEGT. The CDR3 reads CASSSRQGAGNQPQHF. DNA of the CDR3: TGTGCCAGCAGTTCCCGACAGGGGGCGGGCAATCAGCCCCAGCATTTT.

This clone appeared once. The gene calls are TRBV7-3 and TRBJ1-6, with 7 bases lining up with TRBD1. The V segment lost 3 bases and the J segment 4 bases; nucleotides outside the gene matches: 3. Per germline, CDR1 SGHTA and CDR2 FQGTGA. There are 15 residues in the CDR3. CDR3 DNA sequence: TGTGCCAGCAGCTTGGACAGGCAGTATAATTCACCCCTCCACTTT. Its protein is CASSLDRQYNSPLHF.

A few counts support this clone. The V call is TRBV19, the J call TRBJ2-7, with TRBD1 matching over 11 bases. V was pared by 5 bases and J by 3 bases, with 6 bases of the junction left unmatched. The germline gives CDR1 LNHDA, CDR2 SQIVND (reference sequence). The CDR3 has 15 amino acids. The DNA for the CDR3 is TGTGCCAGTAGTCCGCGGGACAGGGGGAACTACGAGCAGTACTTC. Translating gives CASSPRDRGNYEQYF.

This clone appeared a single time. CDR3 in amino acids: CASPTTTRHETGGDLNEKLFF. DNA for the CDR3: TGTGCCAGCCCAACTACGACGAGACACGAAACAGGGGGCGACCTCAATGAAAAACTGTTTTTT. The chain joins TRBV18 to TRBJ1-4; 9 bases agree with TRBD1. Germline assignment: CDR1 KGHSH and CDR2 LQKENI. J was trimmed by 5 bases and V by 8 bases; bases with no gene match: 27. The CDR3 loop spans 21 amino acids.

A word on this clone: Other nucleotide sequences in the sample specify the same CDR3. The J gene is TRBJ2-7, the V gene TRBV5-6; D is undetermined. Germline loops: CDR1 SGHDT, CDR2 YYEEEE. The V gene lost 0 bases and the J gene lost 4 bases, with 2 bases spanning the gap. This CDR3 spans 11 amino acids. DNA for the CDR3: TGTGCCAGCAGCTTGGGTTACGAGCAGTACTTC. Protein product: CASSLGYEQYF.

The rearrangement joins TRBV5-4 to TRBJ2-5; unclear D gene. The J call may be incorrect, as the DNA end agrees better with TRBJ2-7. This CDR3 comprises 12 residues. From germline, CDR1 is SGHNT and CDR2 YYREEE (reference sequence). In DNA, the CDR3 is TGTGCCAGCAGCTTAGGTACCTACGAGCAGTACTTC. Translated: CASSLGTYEQYF.

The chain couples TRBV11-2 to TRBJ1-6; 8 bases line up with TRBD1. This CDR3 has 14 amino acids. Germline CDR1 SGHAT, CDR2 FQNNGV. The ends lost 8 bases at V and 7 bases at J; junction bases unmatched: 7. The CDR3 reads CASQGANRNSPLHF. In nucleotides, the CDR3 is TGTGCCAGCCAGGGGGCTAATAGAAATTCACCCCTCCACTTT.

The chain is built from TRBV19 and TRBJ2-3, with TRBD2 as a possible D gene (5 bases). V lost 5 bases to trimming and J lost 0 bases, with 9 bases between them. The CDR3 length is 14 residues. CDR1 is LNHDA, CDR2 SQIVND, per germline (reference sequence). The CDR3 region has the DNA TGTGCCAGTAGTCCCAGGACTAGCACAGATACGCAGTATTTT. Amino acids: CASSPRTSTDTQYF.

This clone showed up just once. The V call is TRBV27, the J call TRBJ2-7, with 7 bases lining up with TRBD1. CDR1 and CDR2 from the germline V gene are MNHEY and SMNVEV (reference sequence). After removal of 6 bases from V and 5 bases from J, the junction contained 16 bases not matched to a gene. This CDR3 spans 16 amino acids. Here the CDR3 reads CASSKLTGQFRNEQYF. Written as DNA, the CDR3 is TGTGCCAGCAGCAAGTTGACGGGACAGTTTCGTAACGAGCAGTACTTC.

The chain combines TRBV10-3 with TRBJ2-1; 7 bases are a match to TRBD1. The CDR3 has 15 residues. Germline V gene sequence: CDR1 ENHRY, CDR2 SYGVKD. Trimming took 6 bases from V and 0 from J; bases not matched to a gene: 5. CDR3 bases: TGTGCCATCAGACCTGGGACAGCCTCCTACAATGAGCAGTTCTTC. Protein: CAIRPGTASYNEQFF.

The CDR3 here is CASSQDFGTGLNQPQHF. The CDR3 bases are TGTGCCAGCAGCCAAGATTTCGGGACAGGGCTCAATCAGCCCCAGCATTTT. The genes are TRBV4-2 and TRBJ1-5; the match to TRBD1 covers 9 bases. In germline, CDR1 is LGHNA, CDR2 YNFKEQ. This CDR3 comprises 17 residues. J lost 3 bases, V lost 0 bases, and 6 bases had no gene match.

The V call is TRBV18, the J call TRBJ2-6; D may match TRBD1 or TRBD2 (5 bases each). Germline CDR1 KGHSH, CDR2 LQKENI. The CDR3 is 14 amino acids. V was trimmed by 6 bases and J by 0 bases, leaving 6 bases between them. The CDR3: CASSGTSGANVLTF. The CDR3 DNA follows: TGTGCCAGCTCCGGGACCTCTGGGGCCAACGTCCTGACTTTC.

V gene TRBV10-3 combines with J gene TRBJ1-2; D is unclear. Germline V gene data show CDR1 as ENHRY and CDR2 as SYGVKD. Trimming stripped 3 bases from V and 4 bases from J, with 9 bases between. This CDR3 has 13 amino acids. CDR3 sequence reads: CAISDSRLYGYTF. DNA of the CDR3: TGTGCCATCAGTGATTCCCGCCTCTATGGCTACACCTTC.

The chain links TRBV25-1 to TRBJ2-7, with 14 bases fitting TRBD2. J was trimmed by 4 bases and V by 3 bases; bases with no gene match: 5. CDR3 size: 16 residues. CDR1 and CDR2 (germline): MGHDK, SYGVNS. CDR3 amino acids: CASSDGTSGRSYEQYF. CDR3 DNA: TGTGCCAGCAGTGACGGGACTAGCGGGAGATCTTACGAGCAGTACTTC.

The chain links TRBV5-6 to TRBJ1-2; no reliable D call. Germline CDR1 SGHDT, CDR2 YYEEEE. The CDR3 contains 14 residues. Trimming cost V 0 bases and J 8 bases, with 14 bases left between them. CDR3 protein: CASSLGGSQRGYTF. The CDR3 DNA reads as TGTGCCAGCAGCTTGGGAGGGAGCCAGCGAGGCTACACCTTC.

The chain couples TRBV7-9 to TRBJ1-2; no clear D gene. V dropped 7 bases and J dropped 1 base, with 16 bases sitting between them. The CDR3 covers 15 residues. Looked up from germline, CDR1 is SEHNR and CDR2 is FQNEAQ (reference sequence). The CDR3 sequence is CASIAVAELNYGYTF. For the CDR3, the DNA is TGTGCCAGCATCGCAGTAGCCGAACTTAACTATGGCTACACCTTC.

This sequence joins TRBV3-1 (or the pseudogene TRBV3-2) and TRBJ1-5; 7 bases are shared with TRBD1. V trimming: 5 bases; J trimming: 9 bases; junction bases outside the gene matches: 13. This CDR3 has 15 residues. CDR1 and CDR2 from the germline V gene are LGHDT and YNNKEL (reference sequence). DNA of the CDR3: TGTGCCAGCAGCAAGGGGGCGGGTGAGGGGAGGCCCCAGCATTTT. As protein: CASSKGAGEGRPQHF.